Reported below is one T cell receptor beta chain. This sample was included in a study of blood T cell repertoires in COVID-19. At the level of the study: Researchers got acute and convalescent COVID-19 samples from the United States, Italy and Spain. From T cells, B-cell-depleted T cells, or PBMCs came the material, which was cDNA or gDNA.

The authors' processing: Amplification from reference gene primers served as the basis for estimated nucleated cell counts. Measured with immunoSEQ multiplex PCR; TCRdb has only the in-frame clones, and not every one. That table supplies the V and J calls and clone size; D and trimming were determined from the DNA. In the table there are around 300,000 clones, about nine tenths of which are singletons. The CDR3 is 16 amino acids. The V segment lost 1 base and the J segment 6 bases; nucleotides outside the gene matches: 6. The germline V gene has CDR1 SGHVS and CDR2 FQNEAQ. The receptor's source is a woman aged 25-40 years with active or convalescent COVID-19. The chain couples TRBV7-8 to TRBJ1-6; 7 bases align to TRBD1. The sequencing input was peripheral blood. CDR3 amino acids: CASSLGAGQLNSPLHF. The CDR3 DNA reads TGTGCCAGCAGCTTAGGGGCGGGACAGCTTAATTCACCCCTCCACTTT.